The clone carrying this T cell receptor beta chain was seen ten or more times. The CDR3 spans 11 residues. Trimming pared 7 bases from V and 1 base from J, leaving 4 bases between. The germline V gene encodes CDR1 SQVTM and CDR2 ANQGSEA. This record comes from a study of T cells after yellow fever vaccination. TCRdb fed the 5' RACE reads into MiXCR, producing one record per CDR3 protein. The sample lists 610,000 or so distinct CDR3 sequences, 10% to 15% seen once, with under 15% in the top ten. This TCR came from a young man who received the YFV17D yellow fever vaccine. The genes are TRBV29-1 and TRBJ2-2, with D hard to call. The specimen was PBMCs, collected on the day of the yellow fever booster vaccination. The chain's CDR3 is CSGQNTGELFF. CDR3 nucleotide sequence: TGCAGCGGACAGAACACCGGGGAGCTGTTTTTT.